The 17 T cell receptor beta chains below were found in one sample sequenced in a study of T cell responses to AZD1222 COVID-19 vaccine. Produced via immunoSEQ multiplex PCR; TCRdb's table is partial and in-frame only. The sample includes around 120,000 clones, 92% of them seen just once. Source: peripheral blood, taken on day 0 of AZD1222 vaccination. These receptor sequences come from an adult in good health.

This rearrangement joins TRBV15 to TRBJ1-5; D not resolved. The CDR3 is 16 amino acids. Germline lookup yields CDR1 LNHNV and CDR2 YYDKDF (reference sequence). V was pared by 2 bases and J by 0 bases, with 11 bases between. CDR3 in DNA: TGTGCCACCAGCAGACCCAACAGCGGTAGCAATCAGCCCCAGCATTTT. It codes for CATSRPNSGSNQPQHF. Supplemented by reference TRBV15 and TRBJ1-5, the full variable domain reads DAMVIQNPRYQVTQFGKPVTLSCSQTLNHNVMYWYQQKSSQAPKLLFHYYDKDFNNEADTPDNFQSRRPNTSFCFLDIRSPGLGDTAMYLCATSRPNSGSNQPQHFGDGTRLSIL.

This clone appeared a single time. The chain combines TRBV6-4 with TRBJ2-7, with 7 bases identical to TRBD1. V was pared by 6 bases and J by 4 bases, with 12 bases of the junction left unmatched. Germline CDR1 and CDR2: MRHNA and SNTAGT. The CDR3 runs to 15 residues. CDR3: CASRARRDRTYEQYF. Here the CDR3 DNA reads TGTGCCAGCAGAGCGCGCCGGGACAGAACTTACGAGCAGTACTTC.

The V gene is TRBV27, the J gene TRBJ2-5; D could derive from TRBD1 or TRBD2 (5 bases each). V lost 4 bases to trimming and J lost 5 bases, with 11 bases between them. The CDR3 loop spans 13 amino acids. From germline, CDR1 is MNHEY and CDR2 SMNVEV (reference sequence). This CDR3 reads CASSSGAWETQYF. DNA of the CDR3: TGTGCCAGCAGTTCCGGGGCCTGGGAGACCCAGTACTTC.

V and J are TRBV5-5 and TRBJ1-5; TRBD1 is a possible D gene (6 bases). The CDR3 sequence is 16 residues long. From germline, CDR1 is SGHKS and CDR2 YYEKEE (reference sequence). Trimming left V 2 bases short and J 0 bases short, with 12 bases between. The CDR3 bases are TGTGCCAGCAGCTTAGGGACACCCTATAGCAATCAGCCCCAGCATTTT. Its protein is CASSLGTPYSNQPQHF.

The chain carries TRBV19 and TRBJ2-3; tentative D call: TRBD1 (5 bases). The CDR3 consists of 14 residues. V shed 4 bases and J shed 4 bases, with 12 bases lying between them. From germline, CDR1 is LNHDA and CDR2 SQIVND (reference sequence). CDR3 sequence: CASSTEQVADTQYF. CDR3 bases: TGTGCCAGTAGTACCGAACAGGTTGCAGATACGCAGTATTTT.

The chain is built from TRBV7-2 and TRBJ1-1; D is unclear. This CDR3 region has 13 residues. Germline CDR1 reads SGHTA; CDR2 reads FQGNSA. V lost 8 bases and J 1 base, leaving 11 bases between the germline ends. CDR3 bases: TGTGCCAGCCGTGGACTGCGGAACACTGAAGCTTTCTTT. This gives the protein CASRGLRNTEAFF.

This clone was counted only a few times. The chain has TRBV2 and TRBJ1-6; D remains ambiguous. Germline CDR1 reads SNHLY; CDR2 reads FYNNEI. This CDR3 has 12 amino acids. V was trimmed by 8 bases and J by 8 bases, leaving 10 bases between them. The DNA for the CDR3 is TGTGCCAGCGGGGTTGGGGATTCACCCCTCCACTTT. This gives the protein CASGVGDSPLHF.

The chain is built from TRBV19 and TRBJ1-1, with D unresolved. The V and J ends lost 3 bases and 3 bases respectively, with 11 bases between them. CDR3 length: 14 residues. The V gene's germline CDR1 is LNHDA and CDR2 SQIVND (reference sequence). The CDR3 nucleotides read TGTGCCAGTAGTATTTGGTCAGGATACACTGAAGCTTTCTTT. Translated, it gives CASSIWSGYTEAFF.

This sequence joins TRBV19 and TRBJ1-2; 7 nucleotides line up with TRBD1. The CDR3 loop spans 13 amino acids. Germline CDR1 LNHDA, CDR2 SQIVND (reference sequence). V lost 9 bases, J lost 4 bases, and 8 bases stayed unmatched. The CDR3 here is CASTDRDGYGYTF. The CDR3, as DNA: TGTGCCAGCACTGACAGGGACGGCTATGGCTACACCTTC.

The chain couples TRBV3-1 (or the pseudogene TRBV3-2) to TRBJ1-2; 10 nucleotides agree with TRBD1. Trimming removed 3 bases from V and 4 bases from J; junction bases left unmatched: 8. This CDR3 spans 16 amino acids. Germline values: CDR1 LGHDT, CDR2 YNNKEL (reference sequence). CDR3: CASSHAGQGRAYGYTF. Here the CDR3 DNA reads TGTGCCAGCAGCCATGCGGGACAGGGGCGAGCCTATGGCTACACCTTC.

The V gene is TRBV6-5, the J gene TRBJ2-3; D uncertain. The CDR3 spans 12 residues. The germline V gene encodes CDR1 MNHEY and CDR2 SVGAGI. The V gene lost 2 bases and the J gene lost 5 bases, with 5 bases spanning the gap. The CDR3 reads CASSYMGDTQYF. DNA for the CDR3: TGTGCCAGCAGTTACATGGGAGATACGCAGTATTTT.

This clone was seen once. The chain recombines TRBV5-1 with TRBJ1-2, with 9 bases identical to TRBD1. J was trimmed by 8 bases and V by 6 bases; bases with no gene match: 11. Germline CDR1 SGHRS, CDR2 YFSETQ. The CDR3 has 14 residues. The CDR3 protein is CASTVTGQGSGYTF. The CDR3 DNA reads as TGCGCCAGCACCGTTACAGGACAGGGGAGCGGCTACACCTTC.

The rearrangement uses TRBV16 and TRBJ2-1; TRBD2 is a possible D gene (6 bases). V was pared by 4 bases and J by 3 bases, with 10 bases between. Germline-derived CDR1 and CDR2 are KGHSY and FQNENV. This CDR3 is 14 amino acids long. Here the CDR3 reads CASSPDYGYNEQFF. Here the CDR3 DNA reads TGTGCCAGCAGCCCGGACTACGGCTACAATGAGCAGTTCTTC.

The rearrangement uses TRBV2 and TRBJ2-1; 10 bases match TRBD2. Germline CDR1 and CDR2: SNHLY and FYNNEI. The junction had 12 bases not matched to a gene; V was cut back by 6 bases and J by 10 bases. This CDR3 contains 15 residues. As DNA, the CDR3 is TGTGCCAGCAGCGCCCGGCTAGCGGGAGTCAGGGAGCAGTTCTTC. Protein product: CASSARLAGVREQFF.

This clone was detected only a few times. This CDR3 is CASSDPSTGDAAFF. The CDR3 DNA follows: TGTGCCAGCAGTGACCCATCCACAGGGGACGCAGCTTTCTTT. This chain uses TRBV6-4 with TRBJ1-1, with 7 bases lining up with TRBD1. The J segment lost 10 bases and the V segment lost 2 bases, leaving 10 bases of the junction unmatched. CDR1 and CDR2 from the germline V gene are MRHNA and SNTAGT. CDR3 size: 14 residues.

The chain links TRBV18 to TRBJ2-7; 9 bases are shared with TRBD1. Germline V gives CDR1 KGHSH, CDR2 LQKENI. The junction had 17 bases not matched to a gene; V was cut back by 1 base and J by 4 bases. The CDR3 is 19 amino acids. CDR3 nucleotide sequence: TGTGCCAGCTCACCACTTGCCAGTGGAGCCGGGACAGGGTTTTACGAGCAGTACTTC. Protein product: CASSPLASGAGTGFYEQYF.

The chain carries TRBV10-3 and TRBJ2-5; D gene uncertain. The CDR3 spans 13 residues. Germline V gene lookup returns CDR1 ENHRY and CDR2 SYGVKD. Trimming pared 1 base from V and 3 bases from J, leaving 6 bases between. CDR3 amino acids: CAISEYREETQYF. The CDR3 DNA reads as TGTGCCATCAGTGAGTACCGGGAAGAGACCCAGTACTTC.